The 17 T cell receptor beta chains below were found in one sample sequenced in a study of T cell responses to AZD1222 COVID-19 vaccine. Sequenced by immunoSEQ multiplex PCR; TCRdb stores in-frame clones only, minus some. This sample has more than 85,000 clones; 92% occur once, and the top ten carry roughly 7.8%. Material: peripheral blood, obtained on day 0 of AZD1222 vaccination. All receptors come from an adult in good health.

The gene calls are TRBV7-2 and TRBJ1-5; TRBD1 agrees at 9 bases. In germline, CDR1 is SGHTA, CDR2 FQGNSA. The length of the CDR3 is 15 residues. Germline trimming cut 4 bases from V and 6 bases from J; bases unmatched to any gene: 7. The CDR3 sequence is CASSSQGQGPQPQHF. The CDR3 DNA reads TGTGCCAGCAGCTCCCAGGGACAGGGCCCTCAGCCCCAGCATTTT.

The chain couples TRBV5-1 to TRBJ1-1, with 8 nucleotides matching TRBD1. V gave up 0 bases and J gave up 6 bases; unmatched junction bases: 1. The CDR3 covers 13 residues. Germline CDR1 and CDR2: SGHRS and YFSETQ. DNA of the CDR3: TGCGCCAGCAGCTTGGGACAGGGGCCTGAAGCTTTCTTT. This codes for CASSLGQGPEAFF.

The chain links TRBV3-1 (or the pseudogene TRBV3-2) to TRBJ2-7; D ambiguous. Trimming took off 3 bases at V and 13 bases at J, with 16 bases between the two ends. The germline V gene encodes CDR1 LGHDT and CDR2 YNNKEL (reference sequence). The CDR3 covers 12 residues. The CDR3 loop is CASSHLDASYYF. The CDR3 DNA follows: TGTGCCAGCAGCCACTTGGACGCATCGTACTACTTC.

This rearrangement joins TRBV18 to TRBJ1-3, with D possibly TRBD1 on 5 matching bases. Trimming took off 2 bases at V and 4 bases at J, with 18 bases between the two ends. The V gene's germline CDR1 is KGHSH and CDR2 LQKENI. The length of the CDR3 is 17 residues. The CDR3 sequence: CASSPDHRGRAGNTIYF. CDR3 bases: TGTGCCAGCTCACCAGATCACCGGGGCCGCGCCGGAAACACCATATATTTT. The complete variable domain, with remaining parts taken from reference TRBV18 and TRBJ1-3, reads NAGVMQNPRHLVRRRGQEARLRCSPMKGHSHVYWYRQLPEEGLKFMVYLQKENIIDESGMPKERFSAEFPKEGPSILRIQQVVRGDSAAYFCASSPDHRGRAGNTIYFGEGSWLTVV.

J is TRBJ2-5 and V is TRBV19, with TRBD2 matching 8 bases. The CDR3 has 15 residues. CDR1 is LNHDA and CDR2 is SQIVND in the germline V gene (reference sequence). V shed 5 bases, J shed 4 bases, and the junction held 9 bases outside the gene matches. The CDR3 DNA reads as TGTGCCAGTAGTGACCTCGGGAGGGGACGAGAGACCCAGTACTTC. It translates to CASSDLGRGRETQYF.

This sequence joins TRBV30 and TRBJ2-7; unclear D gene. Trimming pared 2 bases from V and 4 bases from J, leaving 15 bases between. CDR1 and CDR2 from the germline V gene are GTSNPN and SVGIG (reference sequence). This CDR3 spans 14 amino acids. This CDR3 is CAWSSRSYGYEQYF. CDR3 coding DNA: TGTGCCTGGAGTTCCCGGTCTTACGGTTACGAGCAGTACTTC.

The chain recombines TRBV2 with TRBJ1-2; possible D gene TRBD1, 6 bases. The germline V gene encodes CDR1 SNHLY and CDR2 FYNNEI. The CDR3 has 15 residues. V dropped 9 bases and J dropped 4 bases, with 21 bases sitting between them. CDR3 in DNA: TGTGCCAGGTCCGGGGGGCAGAACTCCCCCTATGGCTACACCTTC. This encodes CARSGGQNSPYGYTF.

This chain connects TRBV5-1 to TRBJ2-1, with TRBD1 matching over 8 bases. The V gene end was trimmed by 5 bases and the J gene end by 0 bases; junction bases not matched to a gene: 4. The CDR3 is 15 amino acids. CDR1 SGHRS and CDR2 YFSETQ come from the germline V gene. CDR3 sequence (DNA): TGCGCCAGCAGAACCGGACAGGGCTCCTACAATGAGCAGTTCTTC. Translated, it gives CASRTGQGSYNEQFF.

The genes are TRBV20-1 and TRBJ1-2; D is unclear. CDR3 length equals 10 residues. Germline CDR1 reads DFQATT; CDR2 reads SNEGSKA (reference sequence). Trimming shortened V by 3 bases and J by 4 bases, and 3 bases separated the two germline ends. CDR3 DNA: TGCAGTGCTAGGGTCTATGGCTACACCTTC. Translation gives CSARVYGYTF.

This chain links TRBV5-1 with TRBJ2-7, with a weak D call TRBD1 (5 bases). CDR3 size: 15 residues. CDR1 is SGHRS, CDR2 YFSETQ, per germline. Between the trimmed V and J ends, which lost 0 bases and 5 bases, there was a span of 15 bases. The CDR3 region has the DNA TGCGCCAGCAGCTTGGATGGCCCCCAGGGCAACGAGCAGTACTTC. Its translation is CASSLDGPQGNEQYF. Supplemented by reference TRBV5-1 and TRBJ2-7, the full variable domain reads KAGVTQTPRYLIKTRGQQVTLSCSPISGHRSVSWYQQTPGQGLQFLFEYFSETQRNKGNFPGRFSGRQFSNSRSEMNVSTLELGDSALYLCASSLDGPQGNEQYFGPGTRLTVT.

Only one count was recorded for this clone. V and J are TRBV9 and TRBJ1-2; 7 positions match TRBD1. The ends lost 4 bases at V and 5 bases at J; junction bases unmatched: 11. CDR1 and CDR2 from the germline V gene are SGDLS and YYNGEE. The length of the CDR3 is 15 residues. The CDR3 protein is CASSSIPGQMYGYTF. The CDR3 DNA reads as TGTGCCAGCAGCTCAATCCCGGGACAGATGTATGGCTACACCTTC.

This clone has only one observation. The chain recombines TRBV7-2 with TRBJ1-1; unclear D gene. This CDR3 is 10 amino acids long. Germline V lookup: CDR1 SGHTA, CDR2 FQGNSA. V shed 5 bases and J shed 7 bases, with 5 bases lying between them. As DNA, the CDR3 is TGTGCCAGCAGCCCCAATGAAGCTTTCTTT. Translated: CASSPNEAFF.

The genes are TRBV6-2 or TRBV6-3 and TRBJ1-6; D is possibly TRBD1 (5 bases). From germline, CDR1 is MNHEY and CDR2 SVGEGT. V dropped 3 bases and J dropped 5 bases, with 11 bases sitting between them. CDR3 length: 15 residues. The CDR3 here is CASSYQGKDNSPLHF. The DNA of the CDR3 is TGTGCCAGCAGTTATCAGGGCAAAGATAATTCACCCCTCCACTTT.

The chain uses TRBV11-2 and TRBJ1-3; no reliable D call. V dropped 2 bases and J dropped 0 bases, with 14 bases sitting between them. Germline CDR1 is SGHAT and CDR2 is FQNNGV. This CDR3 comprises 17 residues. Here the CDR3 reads CASSLPRGPSSGNTIYF. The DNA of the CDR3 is TGTGCCAGCAGCTTACCTCGAGGTCCTAGCTCTGGAAACACCATATATTTT.

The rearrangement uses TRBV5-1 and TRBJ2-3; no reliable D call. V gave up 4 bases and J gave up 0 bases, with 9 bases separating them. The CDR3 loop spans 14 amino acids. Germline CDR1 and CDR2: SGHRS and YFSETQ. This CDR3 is CASSPTASTDTQYF. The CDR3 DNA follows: TGCGCCAGCAGCCCTACTGCTAGCACAGATACGCAGTATTTT. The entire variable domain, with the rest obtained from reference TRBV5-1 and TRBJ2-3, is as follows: KAGVTQTPRYLIKTRGQQVTLSCSPISGHRSVSWYQQTPGQGLQFLFEYFSETQRNKGNFPGRFSGRQFSNSRSEMNVSTLELGDSALYLCASSPTASTDTQYFGPGTRLTVL.

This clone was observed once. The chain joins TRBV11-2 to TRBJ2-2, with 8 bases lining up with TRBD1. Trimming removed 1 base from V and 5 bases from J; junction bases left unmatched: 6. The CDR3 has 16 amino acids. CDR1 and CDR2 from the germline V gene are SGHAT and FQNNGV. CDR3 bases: TGTGCCAGCAGCTTAGGAGGACAGGGCGGGACCGGGGAGCTGTTTTTT. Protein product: CASSLGGQGGTGELFF.

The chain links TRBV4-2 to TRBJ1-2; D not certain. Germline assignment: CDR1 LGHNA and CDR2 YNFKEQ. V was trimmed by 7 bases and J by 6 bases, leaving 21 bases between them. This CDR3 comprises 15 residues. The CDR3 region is CASTSAEGIFDGYTF. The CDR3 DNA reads TGTGCCAGCACCTCAGCGGAGGGAATATTCGATGGCTACACCTTC.